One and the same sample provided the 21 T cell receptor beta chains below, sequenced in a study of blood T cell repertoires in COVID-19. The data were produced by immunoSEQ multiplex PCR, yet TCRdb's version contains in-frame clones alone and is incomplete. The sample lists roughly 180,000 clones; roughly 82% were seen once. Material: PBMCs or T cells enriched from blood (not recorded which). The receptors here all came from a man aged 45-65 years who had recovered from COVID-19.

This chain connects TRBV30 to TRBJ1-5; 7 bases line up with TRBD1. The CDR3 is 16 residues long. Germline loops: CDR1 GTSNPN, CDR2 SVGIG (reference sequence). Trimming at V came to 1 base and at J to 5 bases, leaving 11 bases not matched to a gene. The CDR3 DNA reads TGTGCCTGGAGTGCACAGAGGACAGGACTTTATCAGCCCCAGCATTTT. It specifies CAWSAQRTGLYQPQHF.

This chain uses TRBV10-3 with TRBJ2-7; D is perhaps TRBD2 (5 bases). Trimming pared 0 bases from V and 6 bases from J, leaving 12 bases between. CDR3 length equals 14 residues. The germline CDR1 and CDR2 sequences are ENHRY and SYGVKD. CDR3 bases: TGTGCCATCAGTGAGTCCCGGCTAGCAGGCGAGCAGTACTTC. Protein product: CAISESRLAGEQYF.

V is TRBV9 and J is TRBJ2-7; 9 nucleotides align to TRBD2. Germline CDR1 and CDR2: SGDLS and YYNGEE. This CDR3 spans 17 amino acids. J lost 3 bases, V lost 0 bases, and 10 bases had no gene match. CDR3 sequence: CASSVGHIAGARYEQYF. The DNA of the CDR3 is TGTGCCAGCAGCGTAGGACACATAGCGGGGGCCCGCTACGAGCAGTACTTC.

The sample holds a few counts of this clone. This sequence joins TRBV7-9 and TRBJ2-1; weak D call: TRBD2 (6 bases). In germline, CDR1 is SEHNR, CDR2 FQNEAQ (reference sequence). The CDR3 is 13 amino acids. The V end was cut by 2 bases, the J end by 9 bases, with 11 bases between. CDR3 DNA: TGTGCCAGCAGCTTATTGTTCGGGGGTGAGCAGTTCTTC. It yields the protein CASSLLFGGEQFF.

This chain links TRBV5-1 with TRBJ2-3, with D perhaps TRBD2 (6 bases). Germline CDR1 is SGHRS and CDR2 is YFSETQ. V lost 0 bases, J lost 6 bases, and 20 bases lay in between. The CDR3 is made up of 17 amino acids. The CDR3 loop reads CASSLGWGGSQIDTQYF. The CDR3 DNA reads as TGCGCCAGCAGCTTGGGGTGGGGAGGCAGTCAGATTGATACGCAGTATTTT. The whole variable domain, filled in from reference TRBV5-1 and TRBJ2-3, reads KAGVTQTPRYLIKTRGQQVTLSCSPISGHRSVSWYQQTPGQGLQFLFEYFSETQRNKGNFPGRFSGRQFSNSRSEMNVSTLELGDSALYLCASSLGWGGSQIDTQYFGPGTRLTVL.

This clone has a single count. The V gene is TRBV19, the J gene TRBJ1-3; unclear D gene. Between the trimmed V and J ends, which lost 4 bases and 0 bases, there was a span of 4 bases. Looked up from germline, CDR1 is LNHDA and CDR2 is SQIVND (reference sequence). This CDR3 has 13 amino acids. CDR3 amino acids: CASSSSSGNTIYF. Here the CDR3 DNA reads TGTGCCAGTAGTAGTAGCTCTGGAAACACCATATATTTT.

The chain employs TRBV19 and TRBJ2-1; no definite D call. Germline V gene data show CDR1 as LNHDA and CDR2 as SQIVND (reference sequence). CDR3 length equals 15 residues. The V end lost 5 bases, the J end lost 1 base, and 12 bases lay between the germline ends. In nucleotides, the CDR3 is TGTGCCAGTAGTTCCGAGCCCAGGTCCTACAATGAGCAGTTCTTC. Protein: CASSSEPRSYNEQFF.

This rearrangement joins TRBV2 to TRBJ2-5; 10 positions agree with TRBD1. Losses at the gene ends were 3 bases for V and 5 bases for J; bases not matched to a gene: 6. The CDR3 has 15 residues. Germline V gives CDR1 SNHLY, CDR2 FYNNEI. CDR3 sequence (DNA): TGTGCCAGCAGTGACTACGACAGGGGGCCGGAGACCCAGTACTTC. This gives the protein CASSDYDRGPETQYF.

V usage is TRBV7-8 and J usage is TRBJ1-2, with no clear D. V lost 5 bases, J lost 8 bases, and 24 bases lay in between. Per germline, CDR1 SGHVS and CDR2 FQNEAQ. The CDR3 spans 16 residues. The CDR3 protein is CASSPEGMRTIGGYTF. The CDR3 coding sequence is TGTGCCAGCAGCCCGGAGGGCATGCGAACTATCGGGGGCTACACCTTC.

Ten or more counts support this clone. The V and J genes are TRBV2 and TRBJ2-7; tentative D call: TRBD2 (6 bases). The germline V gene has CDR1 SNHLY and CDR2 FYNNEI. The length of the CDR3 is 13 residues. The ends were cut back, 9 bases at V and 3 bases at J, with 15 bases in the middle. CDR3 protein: CASRRDLDYEQYF. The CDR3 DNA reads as TGTGCCAGTCGGCGGGACCTAGACTACGAGCAGTACTTC.

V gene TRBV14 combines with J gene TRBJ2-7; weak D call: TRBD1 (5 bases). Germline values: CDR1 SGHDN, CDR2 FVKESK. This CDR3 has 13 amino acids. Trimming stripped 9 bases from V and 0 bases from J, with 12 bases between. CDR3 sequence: CARYRSVSYEQYF. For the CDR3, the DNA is TGTGCCAGATACAGGTCAGTCTCCTACGAGCAGTACTTC. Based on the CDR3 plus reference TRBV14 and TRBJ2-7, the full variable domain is EAGVTQFPSHSVIEKGQTVTLRCDPISGHDNLYWYRRVMGKEIKFLLHFVKESKQDESGMPNNRFLAERTGGTYSTLKVQPAELEDSGVYFCARYRSVSYEQYFGPGTRLTVT.

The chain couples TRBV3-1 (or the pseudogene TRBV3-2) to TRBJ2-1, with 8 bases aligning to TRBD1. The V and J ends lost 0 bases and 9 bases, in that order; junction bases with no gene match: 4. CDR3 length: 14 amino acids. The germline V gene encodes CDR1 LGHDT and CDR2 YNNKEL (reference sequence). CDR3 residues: CASSQDRTGGEQFF. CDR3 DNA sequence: TGTGCCAGCAGCCAAGATAGAACAGGGGGTGAGCAGTTCTTC.

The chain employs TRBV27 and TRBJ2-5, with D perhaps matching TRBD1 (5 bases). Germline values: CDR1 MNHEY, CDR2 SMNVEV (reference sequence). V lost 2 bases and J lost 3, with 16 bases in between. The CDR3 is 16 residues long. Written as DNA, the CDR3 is TGTGCCAGCAGTTTACTCCAGGGTGGGTCGAAAGAGACCCAGTACTTC. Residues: CASSLLQGGSKETQYF.

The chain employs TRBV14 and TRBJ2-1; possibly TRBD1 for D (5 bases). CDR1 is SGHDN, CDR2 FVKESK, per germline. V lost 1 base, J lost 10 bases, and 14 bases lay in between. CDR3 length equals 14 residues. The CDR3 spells CASSQVGRDREQFF. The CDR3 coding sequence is TGTGCCAGCAGCCAAGTGGGCAGGGATCGCGAGCAGTTCTTC.

For the CDR3, the DNA is TGTGCCAGCGGGACAGGGGGTGGGGAAAAACTGTTTTTT. Translation gives CASGTGGGEKLFF. The chain joins TRBV5-5 to TRBJ1-4; 11 bases are a match to TRBD1. Looked up from germline, CDR1 is SGHKS and CDR2 is YYEKEE (reference sequence). The CDR3 consists of 13 residues. The V gene end was trimmed by 7 bases and the J gene end by 8 bases; junction bases not matched to a gene: 4.

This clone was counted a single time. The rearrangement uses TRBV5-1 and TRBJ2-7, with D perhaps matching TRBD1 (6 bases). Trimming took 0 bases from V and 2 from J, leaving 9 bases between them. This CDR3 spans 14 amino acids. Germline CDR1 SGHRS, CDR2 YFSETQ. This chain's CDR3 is CASSLDGQTYEQYF. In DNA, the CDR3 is TGCGCCAGCAGCTTGGACGGACAGACCTACGAGCAGTACTTC.

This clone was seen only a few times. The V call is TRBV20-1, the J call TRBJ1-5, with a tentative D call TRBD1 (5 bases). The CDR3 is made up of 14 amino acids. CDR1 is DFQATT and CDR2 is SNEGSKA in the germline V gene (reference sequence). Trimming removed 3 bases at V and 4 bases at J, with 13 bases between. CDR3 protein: CSASSRQGNQPQHF. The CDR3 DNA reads TGCAGTGCTAGTTCAAGGCAGGGTAATCAGCCCCAGCATTTT.

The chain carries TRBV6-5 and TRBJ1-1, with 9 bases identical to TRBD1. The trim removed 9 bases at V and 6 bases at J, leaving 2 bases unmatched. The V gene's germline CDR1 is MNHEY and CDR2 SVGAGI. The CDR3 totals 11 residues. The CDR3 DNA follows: TGTGCCAGTAGACAGGGGGCTGAAGCTTTCTTT. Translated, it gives CASRQGAEAFF.

CDR3 coding DNA: TGTGCCAGCAGCTTGGTAGGGGTGGGCAATCAGCCCCAGCATTTT. Amino acid sequence: CASSLVGVGNQPQHF. The chain is built from TRBV5-4 and TRBJ1-5; a possible D gene is TRBD1 (5 bases). Germline V gene lookup returns CDR1 SGHNT and CDR2 YYREEE (reference sequence). The V end lost 0 bases, the J end lost 2 bases, and 9 bases lay between the germline ends. The CDR3 contains 15 residues. Full variable domain (rest looked up from reference TRBV5-4 and TRBJ1-5): ETGVTQSPTHLIKTRGQQVTLRCSSQSGHNTVSWYQQALGQGPQFIFQYYREEENGRGNFPPRFSGLQFPNYSSELNVNALELDDSALYLCASSLVGVGNQPQHFGDGTRLSIL.

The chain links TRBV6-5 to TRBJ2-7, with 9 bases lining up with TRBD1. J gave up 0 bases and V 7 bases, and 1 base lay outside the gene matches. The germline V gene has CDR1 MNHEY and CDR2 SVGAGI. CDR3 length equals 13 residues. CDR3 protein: CASTGQGSYEQYF. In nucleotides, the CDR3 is TGTGCCAGCACGGGACAGGGCTCCTACGAGCAGTACTTC.

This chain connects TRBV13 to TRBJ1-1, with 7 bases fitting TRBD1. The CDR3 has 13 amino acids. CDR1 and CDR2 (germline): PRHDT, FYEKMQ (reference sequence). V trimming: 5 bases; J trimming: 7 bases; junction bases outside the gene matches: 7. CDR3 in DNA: TGTGCCAGCAGCGAAGCAGGGGGGTTTGAAGCTTTCTTT. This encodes CASSEAGGFEAFF. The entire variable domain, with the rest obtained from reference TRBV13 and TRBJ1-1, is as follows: AAGVIQSPRHLIKEKRETATLKCYPIPRHDTVYWYQQGPGQDPQFLISFYEKMQSDKGSIPDRFSAQQFSDYHSELNMSSLELGDSALYFCASSEAGGFEAFFGQGTRLTVV.